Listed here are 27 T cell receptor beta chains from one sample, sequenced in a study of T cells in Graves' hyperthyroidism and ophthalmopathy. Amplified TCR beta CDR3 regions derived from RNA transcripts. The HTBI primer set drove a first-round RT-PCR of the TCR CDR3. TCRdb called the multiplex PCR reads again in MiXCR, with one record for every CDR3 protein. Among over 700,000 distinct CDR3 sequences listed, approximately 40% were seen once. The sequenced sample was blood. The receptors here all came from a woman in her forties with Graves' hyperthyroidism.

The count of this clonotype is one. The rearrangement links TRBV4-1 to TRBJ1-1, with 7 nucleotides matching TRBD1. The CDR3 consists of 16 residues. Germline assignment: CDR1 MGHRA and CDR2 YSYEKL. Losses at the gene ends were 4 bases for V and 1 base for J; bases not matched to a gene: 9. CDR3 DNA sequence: TGCGCCAGCAGCCGACTAGGGGAGGGGGCGAACACTGAAGCTTTCTTT. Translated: CASSRLGEGANTEAFF.

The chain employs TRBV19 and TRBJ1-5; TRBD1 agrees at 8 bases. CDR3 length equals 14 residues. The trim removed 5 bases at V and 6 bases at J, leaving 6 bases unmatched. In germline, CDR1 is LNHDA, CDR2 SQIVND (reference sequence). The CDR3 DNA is TGTGCCAGTAGTTCTAGGACAGGGATTCAGCCCCAGCATTTT. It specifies CASSSRTGIQPQHF.

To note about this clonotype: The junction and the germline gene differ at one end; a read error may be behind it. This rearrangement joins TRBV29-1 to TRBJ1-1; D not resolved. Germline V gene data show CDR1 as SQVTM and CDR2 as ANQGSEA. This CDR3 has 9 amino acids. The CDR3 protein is CSVEVWGRF. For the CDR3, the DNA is TGCAGCGTTGAAGTGTGGGGAAGGTTT. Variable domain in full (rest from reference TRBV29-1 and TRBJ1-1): SAVISQKPSRDICQRGTSLTIQCQVDSQVTMMFWYRQQPGQSLTLIATANQGSEATYESGFVIDKFPISRPNLTFSTLTVSNMSPEDSSIYLCSVEVWGRFGQGTRLTVV.

As DNA, the CDR3 is TGTGCCAGCAGCCAACGACCAGCGAACACTGAAGCTTTCTTT. It translates to CASSQRPANTEAFF. This sequence joins TRBV7-4 and TRBJ1-1; no definite D call. Germline loops: CDR1 SGHVT, CDR2 SQSDAQ. The CDR3 is made up of 14 amino acids. V dropped 5 bases and J dropped 1 base, with 11 bases sitting between them.

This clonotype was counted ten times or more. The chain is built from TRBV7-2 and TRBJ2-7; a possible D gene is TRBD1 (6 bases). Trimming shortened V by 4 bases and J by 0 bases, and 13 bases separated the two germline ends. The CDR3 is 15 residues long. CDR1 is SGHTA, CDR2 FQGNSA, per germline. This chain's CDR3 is CASSYRGDNSYEQYF. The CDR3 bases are TGTGCCAGCAGCTATAGAGGGGACAACTCCTACGAGCAGTACTTC.

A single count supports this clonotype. CDR3 DNA sequence: TGTGCCAGCAGCTTGCGGAGCAATCCCGATACGCAGTATTTT. Its protein product is CASSLRSNPDTQYF. V usage is TRBV7-2 and J usage is TRBJ2-3; D remains unclear. The germline V and J ends were trimmed by 3 bases and 6 bases, with 13 bases remaining between them. CDR1 SGHTA and CDR2 FQGNSA come from the germline V gene. This CDR3 is built from 14 residues. The variable domain in full, with the rest retrieved from reference TRBV7-2 and TRBJ2-3, is GAGVSQSPSNKVTEKGKDVELRCDPISGHTALYWYRQSLGQGLEFLIYFQGNSAPDKSGLPSDRFSAERTGGSVSTLTIQRTQQEDSAVYLCASSLRSNPDTQYFGPGTRLTVL.

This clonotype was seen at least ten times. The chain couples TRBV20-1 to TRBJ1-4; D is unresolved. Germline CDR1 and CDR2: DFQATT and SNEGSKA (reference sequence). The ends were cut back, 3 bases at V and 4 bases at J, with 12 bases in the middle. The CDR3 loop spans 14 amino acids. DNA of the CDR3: TGCAGTGCTAGGCTCTATCCCCTTAATGAAAAACTGTTTTTT. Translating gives CSARLYPLNEKLFF.

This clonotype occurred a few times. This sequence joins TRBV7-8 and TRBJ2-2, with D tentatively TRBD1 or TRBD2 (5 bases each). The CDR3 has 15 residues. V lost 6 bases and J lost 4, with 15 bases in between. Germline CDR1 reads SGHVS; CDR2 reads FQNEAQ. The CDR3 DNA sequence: TGTGCCAGCAGACCTTCCAGGGACGCCACCGGGGAGCTGTTTTTT. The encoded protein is CASRPSRDATGELFF.

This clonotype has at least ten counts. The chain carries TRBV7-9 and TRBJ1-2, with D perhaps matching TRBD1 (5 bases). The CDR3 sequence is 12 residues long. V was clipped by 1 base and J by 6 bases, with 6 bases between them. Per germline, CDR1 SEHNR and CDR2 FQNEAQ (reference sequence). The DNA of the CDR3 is TGTGCCAGCAGCTTAGTACAGGATGGCTACACCTTC. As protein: CASSLVQDGYTF.

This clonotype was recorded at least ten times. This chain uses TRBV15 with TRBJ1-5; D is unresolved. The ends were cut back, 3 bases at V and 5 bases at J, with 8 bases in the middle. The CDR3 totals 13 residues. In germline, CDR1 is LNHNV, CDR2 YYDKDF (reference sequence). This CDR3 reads CATSRTLDQPQHF. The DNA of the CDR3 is TGTGCCACCAGCAGGACCCTGGATCAGCCCCAGCATTTT.

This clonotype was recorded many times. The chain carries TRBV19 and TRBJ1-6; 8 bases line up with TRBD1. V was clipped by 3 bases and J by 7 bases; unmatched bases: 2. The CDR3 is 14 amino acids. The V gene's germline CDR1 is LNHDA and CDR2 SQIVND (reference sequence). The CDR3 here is CASSIDRGNSPLHF. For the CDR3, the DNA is TGTGCCAGTAGTATCGACAGGGGCAATTCACCCCTCCACTTT.

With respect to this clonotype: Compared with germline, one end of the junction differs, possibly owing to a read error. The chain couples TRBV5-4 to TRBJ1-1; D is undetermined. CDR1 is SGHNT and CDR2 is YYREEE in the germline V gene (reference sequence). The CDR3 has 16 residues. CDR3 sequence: CASSLSSLGGDTEAFF. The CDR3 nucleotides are TGCGCCAGCAGCCTAAGTTCGTTGGGAGGAGACACTGAAGCTTTCTTT.

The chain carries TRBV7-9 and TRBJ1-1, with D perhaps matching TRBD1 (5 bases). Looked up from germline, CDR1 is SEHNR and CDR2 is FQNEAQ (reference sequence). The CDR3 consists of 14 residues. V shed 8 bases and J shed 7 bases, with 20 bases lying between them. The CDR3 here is CASSPPGTTYEAFF. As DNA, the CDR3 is TGTGCCAGCTCCCCTCCCGGGACCACCTATGAAGCTTTCTTT.

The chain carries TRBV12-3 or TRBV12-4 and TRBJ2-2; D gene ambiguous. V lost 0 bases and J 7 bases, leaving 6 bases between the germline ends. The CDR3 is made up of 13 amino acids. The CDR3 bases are TGTGCCAGCAGTTTAGCGGTGGTCGGGGAGCTGTTTTTT. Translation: CASSLAVVGELFF.

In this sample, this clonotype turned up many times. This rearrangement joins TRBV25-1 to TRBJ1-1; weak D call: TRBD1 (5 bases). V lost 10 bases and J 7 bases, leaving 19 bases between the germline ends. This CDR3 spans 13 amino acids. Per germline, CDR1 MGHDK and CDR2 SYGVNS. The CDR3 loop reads CATSTGQRYEAFF. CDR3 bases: TGTGCCACCTCAACGGGGCAGCGCTATGAAGCTTTCTTT. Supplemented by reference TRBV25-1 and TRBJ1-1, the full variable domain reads EADIYQTPRYLVIGTGKKITLECSQTMGHDKMYWYQQDPGMELHLIHYSYGVNSTEKGDLSSESTVSRIRTEHFPLTLESARPSHTSQYLCATSTGQRYEAFFGQGTRLTVV.

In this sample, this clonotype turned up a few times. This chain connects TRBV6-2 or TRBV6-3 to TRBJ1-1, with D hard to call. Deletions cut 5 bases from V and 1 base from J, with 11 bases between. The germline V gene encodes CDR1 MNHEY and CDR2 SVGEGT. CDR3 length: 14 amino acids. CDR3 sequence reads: CASSIIVGNTEAFF. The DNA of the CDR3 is TGTGCCAGCAGTATAATTGTCGGGAACACTGAAGCTTTCTTT.

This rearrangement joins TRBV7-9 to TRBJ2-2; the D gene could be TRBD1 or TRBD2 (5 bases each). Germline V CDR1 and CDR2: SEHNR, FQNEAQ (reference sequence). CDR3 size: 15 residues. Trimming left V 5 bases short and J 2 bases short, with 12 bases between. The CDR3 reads CASSPSGTNTGELFF. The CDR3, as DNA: TGTGCCAGCAGCCCATCCGGGACCAACACCGGGGAGCTGTTTTTT.

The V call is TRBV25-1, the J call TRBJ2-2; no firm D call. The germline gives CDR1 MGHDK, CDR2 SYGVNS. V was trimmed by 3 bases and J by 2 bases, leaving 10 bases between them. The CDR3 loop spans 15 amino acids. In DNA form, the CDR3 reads TGTGCCAGCAGTGAGGCCGATAAAAACACCGGGGAGCTGTTTTTT. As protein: CASSEADKNTGELFF. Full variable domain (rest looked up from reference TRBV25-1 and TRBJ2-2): EADIYQTPRYLVIGTGKKITLECSQTMGHDKMYWYQQDPGMELHLIHYSYGVNSTEKGDLSSESTVSRIRTEHFPLTLESARPSHTSQYLCASSEADKNTGELFFGEGSRLTVL.

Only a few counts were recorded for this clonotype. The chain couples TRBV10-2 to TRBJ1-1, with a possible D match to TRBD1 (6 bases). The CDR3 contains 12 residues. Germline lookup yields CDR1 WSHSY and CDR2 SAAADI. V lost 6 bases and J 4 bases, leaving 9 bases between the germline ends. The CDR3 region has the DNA TGCGCCAGCAGGGGGGGGGCCACTGAAGCTTTCTTT. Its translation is CASRGGATEAFF.

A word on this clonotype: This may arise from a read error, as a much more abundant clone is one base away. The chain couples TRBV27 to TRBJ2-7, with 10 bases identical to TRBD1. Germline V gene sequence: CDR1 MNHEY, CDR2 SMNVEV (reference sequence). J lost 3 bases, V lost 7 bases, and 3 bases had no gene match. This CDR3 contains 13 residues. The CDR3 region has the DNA TGTGCCAGCAAGTGGACAGGGGGCTACGAGCAGTACTTC. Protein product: CASKWTGGYEQYF.

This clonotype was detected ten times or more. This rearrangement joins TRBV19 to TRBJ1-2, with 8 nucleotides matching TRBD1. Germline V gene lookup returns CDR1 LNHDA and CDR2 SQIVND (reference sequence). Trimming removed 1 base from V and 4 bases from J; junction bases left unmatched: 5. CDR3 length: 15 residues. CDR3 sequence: CASSIGGQVVYGYTF. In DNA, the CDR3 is TGTGCCAGTAGTATAGGGGGACAGGTTGTCTATGGCTACACCTTC.

The CDR3 region has the DNA TGTGCCAGCAGTTACTCAGGGGCGGGAGAGACCCAGTACTTC. Its protein product is CASSYSGAGETQYF. J is TRBJ2-5 and V is TRBV6-2 or TRBV6-3; perhaps D is TRBD1 or TRBD2 (5 bases each). Looked up from germline, CDR1 is MNHEY and CDR2 is SVGEGT. This CDR3 spans 14 amino acids. Trimming shortened V by 0 bases and J by 4 bases, and 9 bases separated the two germline ends.

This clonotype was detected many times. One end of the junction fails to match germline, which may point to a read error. The CDR3 spells CASSSPVVAGEAQYF. The CDR3 DNA follows: TGTGCCAGCAGTTCCCCTGTGGTAGCGGGAGAGGCCCAGTACTTC. The genes are TRBV12-3 or TRBV12-4 and TRBJ2-5; TRBD2 matches 9 bases. The CDR3 contains 15 residues.

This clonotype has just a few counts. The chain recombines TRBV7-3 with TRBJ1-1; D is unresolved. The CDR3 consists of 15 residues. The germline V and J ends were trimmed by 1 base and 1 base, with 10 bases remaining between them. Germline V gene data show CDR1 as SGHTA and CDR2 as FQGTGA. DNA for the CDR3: TGTGCCAGCAGCTTAATAGCGCACTCGAACACTGAAGCTTTCTTT. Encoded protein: CASSLIAHSNTEAFF.

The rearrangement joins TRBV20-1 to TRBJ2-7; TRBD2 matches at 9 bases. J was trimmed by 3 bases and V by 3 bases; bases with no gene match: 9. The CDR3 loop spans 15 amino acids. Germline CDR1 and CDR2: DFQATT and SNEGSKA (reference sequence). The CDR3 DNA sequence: TGCAGTGCTAGTCGGCGGGAGGGAGTACACTACGAGCAGTACTTC. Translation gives CSASRREGVHYEQYF.

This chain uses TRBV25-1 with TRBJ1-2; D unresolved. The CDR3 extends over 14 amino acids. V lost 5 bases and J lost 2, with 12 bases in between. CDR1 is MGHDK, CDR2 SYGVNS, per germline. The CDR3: CASSYAPRNYGYTF. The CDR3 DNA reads TGTGCCAGCAGTTACGCACCCAGGAACTATGGCTACACCTTC.

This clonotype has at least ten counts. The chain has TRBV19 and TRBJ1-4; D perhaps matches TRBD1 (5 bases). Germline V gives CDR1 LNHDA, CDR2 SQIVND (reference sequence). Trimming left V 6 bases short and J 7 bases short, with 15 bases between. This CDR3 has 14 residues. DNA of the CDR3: TGTGCCAGTAGCGATCAGGCGGGGGTTGAAAAACTGTTTTTT. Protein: CASSDQAGVEKLFF.